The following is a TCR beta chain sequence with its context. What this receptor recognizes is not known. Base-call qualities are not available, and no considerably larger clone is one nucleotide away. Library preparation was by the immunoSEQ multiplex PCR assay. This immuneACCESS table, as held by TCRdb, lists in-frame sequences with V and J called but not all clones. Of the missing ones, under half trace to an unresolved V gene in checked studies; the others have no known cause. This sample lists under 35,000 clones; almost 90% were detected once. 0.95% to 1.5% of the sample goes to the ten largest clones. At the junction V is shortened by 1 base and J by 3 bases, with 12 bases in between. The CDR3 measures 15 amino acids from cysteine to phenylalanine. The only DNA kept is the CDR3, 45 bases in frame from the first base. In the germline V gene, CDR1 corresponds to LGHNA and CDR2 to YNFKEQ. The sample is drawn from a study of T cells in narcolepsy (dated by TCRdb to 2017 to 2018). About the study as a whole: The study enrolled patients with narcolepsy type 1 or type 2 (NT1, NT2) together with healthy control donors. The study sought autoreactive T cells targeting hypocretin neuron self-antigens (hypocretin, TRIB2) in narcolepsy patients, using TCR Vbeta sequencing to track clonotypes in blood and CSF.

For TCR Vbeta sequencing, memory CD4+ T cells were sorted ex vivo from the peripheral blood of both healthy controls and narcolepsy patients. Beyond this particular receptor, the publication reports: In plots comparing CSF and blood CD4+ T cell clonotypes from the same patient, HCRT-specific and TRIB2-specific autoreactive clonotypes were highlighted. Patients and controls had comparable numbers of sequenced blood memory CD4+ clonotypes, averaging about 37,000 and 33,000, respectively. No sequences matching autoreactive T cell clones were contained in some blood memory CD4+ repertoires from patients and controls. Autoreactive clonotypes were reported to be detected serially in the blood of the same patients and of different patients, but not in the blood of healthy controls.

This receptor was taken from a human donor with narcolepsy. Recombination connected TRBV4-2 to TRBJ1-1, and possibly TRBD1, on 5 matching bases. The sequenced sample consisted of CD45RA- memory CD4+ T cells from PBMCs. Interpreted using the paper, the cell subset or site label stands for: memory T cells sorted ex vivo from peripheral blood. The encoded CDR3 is CASSQAGVGDTEAFF. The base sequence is TGTGCCAGCAGCCAAGCGGGGGTTGGGGACACTGAAGCTTTCTTT.